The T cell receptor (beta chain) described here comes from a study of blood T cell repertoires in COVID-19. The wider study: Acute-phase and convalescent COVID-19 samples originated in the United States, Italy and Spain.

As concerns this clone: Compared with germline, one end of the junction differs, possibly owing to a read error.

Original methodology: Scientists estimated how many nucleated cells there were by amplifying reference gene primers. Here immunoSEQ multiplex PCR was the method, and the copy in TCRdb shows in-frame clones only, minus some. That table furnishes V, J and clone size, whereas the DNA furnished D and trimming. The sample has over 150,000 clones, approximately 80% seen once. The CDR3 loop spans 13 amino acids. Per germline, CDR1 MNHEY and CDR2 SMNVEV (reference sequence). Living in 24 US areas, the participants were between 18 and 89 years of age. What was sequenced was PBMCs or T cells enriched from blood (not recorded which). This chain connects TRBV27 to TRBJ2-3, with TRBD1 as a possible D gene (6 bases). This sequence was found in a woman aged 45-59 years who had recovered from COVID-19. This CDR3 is CAGSLGALYTQYF. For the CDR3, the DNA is TGTGCCGGCAGTTTGGGGGCGCTTTATACGCAGTATTTT.